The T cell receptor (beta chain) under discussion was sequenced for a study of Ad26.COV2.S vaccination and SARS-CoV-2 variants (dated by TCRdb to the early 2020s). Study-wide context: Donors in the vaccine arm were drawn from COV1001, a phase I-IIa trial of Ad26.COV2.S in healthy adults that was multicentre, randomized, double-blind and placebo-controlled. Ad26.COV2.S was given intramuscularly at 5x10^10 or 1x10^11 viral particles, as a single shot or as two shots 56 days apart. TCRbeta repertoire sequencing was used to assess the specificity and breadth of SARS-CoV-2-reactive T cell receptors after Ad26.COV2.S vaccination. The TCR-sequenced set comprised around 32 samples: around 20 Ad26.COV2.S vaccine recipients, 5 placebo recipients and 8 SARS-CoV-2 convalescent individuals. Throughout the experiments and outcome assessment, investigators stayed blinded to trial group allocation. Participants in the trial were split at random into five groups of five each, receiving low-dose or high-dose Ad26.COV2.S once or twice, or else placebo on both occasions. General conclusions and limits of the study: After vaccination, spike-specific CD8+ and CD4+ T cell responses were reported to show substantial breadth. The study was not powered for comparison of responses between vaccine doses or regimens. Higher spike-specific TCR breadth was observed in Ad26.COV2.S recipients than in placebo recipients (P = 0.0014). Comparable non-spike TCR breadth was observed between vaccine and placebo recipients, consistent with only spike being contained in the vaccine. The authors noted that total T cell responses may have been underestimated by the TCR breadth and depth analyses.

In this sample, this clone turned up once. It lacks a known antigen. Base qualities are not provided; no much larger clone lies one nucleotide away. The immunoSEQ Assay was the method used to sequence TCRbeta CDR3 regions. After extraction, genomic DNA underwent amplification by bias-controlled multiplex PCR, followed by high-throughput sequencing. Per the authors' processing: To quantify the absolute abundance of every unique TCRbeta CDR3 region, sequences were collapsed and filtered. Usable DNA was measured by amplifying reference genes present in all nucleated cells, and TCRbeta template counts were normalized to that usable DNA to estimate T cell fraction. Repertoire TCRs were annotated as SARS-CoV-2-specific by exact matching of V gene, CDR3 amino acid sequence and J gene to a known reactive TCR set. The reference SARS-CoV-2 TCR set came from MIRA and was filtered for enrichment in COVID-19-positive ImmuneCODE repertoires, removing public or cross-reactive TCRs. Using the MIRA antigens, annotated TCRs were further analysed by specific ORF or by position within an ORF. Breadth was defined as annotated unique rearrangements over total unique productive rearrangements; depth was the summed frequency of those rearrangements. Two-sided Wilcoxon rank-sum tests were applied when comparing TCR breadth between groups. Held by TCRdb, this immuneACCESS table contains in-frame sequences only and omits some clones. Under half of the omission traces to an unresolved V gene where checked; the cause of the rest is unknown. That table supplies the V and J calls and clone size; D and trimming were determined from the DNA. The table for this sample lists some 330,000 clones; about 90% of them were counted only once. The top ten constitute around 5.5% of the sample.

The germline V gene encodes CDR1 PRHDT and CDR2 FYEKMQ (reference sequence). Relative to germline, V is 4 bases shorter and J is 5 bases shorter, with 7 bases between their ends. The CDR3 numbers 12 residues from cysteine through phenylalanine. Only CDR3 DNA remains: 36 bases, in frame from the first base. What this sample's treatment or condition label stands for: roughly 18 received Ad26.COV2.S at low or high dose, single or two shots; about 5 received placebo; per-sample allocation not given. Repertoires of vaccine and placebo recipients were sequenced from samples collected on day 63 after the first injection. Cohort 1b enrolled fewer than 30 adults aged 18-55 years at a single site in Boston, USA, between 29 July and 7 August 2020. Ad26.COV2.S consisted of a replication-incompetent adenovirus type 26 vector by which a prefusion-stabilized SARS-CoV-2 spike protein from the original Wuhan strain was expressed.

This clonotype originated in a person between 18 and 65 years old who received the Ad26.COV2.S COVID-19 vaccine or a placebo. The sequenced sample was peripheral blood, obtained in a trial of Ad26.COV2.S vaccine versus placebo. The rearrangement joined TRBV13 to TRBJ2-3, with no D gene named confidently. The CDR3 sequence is CASSSALDTQYF. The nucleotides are TGTGCCAGCAGCTCCGCGTTAGATACGCAGTATTTT.